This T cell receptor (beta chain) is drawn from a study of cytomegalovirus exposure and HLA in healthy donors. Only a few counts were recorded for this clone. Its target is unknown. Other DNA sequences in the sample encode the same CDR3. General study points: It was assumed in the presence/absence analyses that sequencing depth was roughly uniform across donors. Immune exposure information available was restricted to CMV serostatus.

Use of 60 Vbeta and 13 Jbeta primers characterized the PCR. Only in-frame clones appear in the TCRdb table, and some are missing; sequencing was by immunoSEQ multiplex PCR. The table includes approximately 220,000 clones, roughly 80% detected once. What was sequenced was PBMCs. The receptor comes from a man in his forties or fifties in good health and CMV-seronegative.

CDR3 nucleotides: TGTGCCAGCAGACAGGGCGGAAGGACTGAAGCTTTCTTT. Translated: CASRQGGRTEAFF. This chain connects TRBV28 to TRBJ1-1; TRBD1 might be the D (6 bases). The CDR3 is made up of 13 amino acids. CDR1 and CDR2 from the germline V gene are MDHEN and SYDVKM. Trimming cost V 6 bases and J 5 bases, with 13 bases left between them.